What follows is one T cell receptor beta chain and its context. This entry belongs to a study of blood T cell repertoires in COVID-19. CDR1 MGHDK and CDR2 SYGVNS come from the germline V gene. The CDR3 has 13 amino acids. Deletions cut 5 bases from V and 3 bases from J, with 10 bases between. The data were produced by immunoSEQ multiplex PCR, yet TCRdb's version contains in-frame clones alone and is incomplete. The sample shows approximately 150,000 clones, around 81% of them seen only once. The source material was peripheral blood. The gene calls are TRBV25-1 and TRBJ1-2; D is possibly TRBD1 (6 bases). The receptor was derived from a man between 60 and 75 years old with active or convalescent COVID-19. The CDR3, as DNA: TGTGCCAGCAGTTCAGGGGCGGACTATGGCTACACCTTC. The encoded protein is CASSSGADYGYTF.